This T cell receptor beta chain appears in the sequencing data of a study of blood T cell repertoires in COVID-19. Study-wide context: PBMCs, B-cell-depleted T cells, or T cells provided the cDNA or gDNA that made up the material.

As to this clone: A read error may produce the germline difference seen at one junction end. This sample also contains other DNA sequences that code for the same CDR3.

The length of the CDR3 is 14 residues. Germline values: CDR1 SGHRS, CDR2 YFSETQ. In the source study's methods: From reference gene primer amplification, estimates of nucleated cell counts were derived. Data came from immunoSEQ multiplex PCR; TCRdb stores just in-frame clones and leaves some out. V and J calls and clone size are those listed in that table; D and trimming were worked out from the DNA. This table holds 300,000 or so clones, roughly 82% found once. The TCR originated in a woman aged 45 to 65 with acute or convalescent COVID-19. The sequencing sample was made of peripheral blood. The rearrangement uses TRBV5-1 and TRBJ2-2, with TRBD1 identical over 8 bases. For the CDR3, the DNA is TGCGCTAGCAGCGCCGGACAGGGTGTGTGGGAGCTGTTTTTT. The encoded protein is CASSAGQGVWELFF.